This T cell receptor beta chain was retrieved from a study of PD-1 blockade in classical Hodgkin lymphoma. Deletions cut 3 bases from V and 7 bases from J, with 7 bases between. This CDR3 comprises 12 residues. Germline CDR1 reads MDHEN; CDR2 reads SYDVKM. Time point described: newly diagnosed, previously untreated cHL patient sample. Peripheral samples used as comparators were newly diagnosed, untreated classical Hodgkin lymphoma PBMCs. Produced via immunoSEQ multiplex PCR; TCRdb's table is partial and in-frame only. Altogether approximately 31,000 clones are present, approximately 94% being singletons, with the ten largest covering about 2.3%.

The clonotype comes from a human donor with classical Hodgkin lymphoma. The rearrangement uses TRBV28 and TRBJ2-1; tentatively, D is TRBD2 (5 bases). The sequenced sample consisted of peripheral blood mononuclear cells (PBMCs). The CDR3 spells CASSLTINEQFF. CDR3 bases: TGTGCCAGCAGTTTGACTATTAATGAGCAGTTCTTC.